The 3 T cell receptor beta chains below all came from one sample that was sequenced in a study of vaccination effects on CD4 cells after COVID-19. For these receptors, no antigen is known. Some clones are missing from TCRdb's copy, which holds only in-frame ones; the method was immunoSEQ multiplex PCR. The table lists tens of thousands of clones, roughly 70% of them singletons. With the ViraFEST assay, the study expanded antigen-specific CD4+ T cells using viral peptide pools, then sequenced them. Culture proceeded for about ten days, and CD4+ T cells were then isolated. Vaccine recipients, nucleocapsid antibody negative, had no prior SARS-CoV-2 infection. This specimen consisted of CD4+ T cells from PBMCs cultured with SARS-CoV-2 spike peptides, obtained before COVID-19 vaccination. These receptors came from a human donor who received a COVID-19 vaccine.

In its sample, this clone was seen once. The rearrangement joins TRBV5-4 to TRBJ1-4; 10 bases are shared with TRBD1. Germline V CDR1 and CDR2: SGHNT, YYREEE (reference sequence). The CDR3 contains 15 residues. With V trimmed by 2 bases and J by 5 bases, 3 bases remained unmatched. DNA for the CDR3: TGTGCCAGCAGCTTAAGGACAGGGGGGAATGAAAAACTGTTTTTT. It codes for CASSLRTGGNEKLFF.

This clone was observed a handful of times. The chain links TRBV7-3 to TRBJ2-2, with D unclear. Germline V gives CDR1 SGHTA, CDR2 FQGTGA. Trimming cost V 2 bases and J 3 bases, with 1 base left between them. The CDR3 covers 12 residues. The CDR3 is CASSLDTGELFF. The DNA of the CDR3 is TGTGCCAGCAGCTTAGACACCGGGGAGCTGTTTTTT.

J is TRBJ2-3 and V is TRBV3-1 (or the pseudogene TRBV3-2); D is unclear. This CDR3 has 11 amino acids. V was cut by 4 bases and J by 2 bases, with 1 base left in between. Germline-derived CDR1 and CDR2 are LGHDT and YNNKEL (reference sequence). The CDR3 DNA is TGTGCCAGCAGCCTCACAGATACGCAGTATTTT. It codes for CASSLTDTQYF.